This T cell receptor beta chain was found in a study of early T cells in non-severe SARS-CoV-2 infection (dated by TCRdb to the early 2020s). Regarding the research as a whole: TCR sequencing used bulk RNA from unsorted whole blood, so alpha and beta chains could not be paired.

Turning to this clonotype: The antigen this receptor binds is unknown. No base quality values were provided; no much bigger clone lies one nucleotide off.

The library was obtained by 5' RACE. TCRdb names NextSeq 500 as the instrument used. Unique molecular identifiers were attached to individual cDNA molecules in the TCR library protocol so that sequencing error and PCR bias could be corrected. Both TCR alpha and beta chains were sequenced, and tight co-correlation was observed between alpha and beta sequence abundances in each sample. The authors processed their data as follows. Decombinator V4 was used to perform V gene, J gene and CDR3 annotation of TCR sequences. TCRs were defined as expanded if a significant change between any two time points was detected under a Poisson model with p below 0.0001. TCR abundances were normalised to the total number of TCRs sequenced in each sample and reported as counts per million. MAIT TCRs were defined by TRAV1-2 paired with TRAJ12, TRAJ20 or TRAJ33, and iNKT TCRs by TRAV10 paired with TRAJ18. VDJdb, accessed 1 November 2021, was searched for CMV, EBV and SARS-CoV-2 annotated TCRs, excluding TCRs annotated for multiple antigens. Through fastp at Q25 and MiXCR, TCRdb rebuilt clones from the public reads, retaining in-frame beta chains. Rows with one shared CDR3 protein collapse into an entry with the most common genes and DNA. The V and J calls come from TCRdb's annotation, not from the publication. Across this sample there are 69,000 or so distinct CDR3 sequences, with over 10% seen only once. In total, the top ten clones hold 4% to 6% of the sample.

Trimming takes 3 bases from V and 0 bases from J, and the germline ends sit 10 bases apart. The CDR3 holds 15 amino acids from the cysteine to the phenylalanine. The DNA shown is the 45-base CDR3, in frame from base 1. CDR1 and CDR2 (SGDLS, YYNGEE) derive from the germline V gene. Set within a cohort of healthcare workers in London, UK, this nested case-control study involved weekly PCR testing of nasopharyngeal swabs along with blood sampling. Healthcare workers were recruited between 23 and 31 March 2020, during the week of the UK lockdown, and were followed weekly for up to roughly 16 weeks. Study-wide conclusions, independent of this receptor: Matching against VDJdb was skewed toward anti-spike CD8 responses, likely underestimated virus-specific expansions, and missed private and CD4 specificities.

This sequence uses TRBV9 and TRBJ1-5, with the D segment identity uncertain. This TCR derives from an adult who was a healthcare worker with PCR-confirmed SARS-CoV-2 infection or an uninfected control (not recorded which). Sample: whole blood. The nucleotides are TGTGCCAGCAGCGCAGGAGTCAGTAGCAATCAGCCCCAGCATTTT. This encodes CASSAGVSSNQPQHF.